The subject of this entry is one T cell receptor (beta chain). Within the sample, other DNA sequences also encode this same CDR3. This sample was taken from a study of control samples from healthy donors and cancer patients. Here immunoSEQ multiplex PCR was the method, and the copy in TCRdb shows in-frame clones only, minus some. Of approximately 150,000 clones listed, about 91% are singletons. With 5 bases removed from V and 7 bases from J, the gap between germline ends came to 9 bases. Germline V CDR1 and CDR2: SEHNR, FQNEAQ (reference sequence). CDR3 length equals 11 residues. This sequence was found in a man younger than 45 in good health. The chain carries TRBV7-9 and TRBJ2-7; the D gene is possibly TRBD2 (6 bases). Sequenced sample: blood. CDR3 in amino acids: CASSVGGEQYF. In DNA, the CDR3 is TGTGCCAGCAGCGTCGGAGGGGAGCAGTACTTC.